A selection of T cell receptor beta chains follows, all from one sample in a study of a mutant IDH1 vaccine in newly diagnosed glioma. Their specific antigens are unknown. The repertoire was sequenced with immunoSEQ multiplex PCR; TCRdb's copy has only in-frame clones and lacks some. The sample has 40,000 to 45,000 clones; about 80% are singletons. Specimen: PBMCs, collected from a glioma patient whose treatment included an IDH1 peptide vaccine. Receptors originate from a man in his fifties with glioma. Both conserved end residues are part of each CDR3. A D gene is named only where the DNA matches it firmly. Some rows have no size entry. The others give once, few or many, or a class for an expanded clone.

length: 16; J: TRBJ1-3; size: -; V: TRBV15; D: -; CDR3: CATSRDRPRTGNTIYF; DNA: TGTGCCACCAGCAGAGATCGCCCCAGAACGGGAAACACCATATATTTT
length: 15; J: TRBJ1-5; size: -; V: TRBV27; D: -; CDR3: CASSPLLDSNQPQHF; DNA: TGTGCCAGCAGCCCTCTCCTGGATAGCAATCAGCCCCAGCATTTT
length: 16; J: TRBJ1-4; size: -; V: TRBV7-9; D: -; CDR3: CASSLTITGTNEKLFF; DNA: TGTGCCAGCAGCTTGACCATCACAGGAACTAATGAAAAACTGTTTTTT
length: 14; J: TRBJ2-2; size: few; V: TRBV4-1; D: -; CDR3: CASSQGRGAGELFF; DNA: TGCGCCAGCAGCCAAGGGAGGGGAGCCGGGGAGCTGTTTTTT
length: 14; J: TRBJ1-4; size: few; V: TRBV7-8; D: TRBD1; CDR3: CASSSRDRAEKLFF; DNA: TGTGCCAGCAGCTCCCGGGACAGGGCTGAAAAACTGTTTTTT
length: 15; J: TRBJ2-7; size: -; V: TRBV6-5; D: -; CDR3: CASSTPSKGVGEQYF; DNA: TGTGCCAGCAGTACCCCCTCGAAGGGGGTAGGGGAGCAGTACTTC
length: 14; J: TRBJ2-7; size: -; V: TRBV27; D: -; CDR3: CASSDSGTSYEQYF; DNA: TGTGCCAGCAGTGACTCCGGGACTTCCTACGAGCAGTACTTC
length: 18; J: TRBJ2-1; size: once; V: TRBV4-2; D: TRBD2; CDR3: CASSQDFAPSGGYNEQFF; DNA: TGTGCCAGCAGCCAAGACTTCGCGCCTAGCGGGGGGTACAATGAGCAGTTCTTC
length: 14; J: TRBJ1-2; size: -; V: TRBV19; D: -; CDR3: CASSIVGRNYGYTF; DNA: TGTGCCAGTAGTATAGTGGGACGGAACTATGGCTACACCTTC
length: 15; J: TRBJ2-7; size: -; V: TRBV6-5; D: TRBD1; CDR3: CASSWDRDAAYEQYF; DNA: TGTGCCAGCAGCTGGGACAGGGACGCAGCCTACGAGCAGTACTTC
length: 13; J: TRBJ2-2; size: -; V: TRBV6-5; D: TRBD2; CDR3: CASRAGGNGELFF; DNA: TGTGCCAGCAGGGCGGGGGGAAACGGGGAGCTGTTTTTT
length: 11; J: TRBJ2-7; size: -; V: TRBV6-6; D: -; CDR3: CATTSTYEQYF; DNA: TGTGCTACCACCTCTACCTACGAGCAGTACTTC
length: 14; J: TRBJ2-1; size: -; V: TRBV7-2; D: -; CDR3: CASSLDKAANEQFF; DNA: TGTGCCAGCAGCTTAGATAAGGCAGCAAATGAGCAGTTCTTC
length: 15; J: TRBJ2-1; size: -; V: TRBV27; D: TRBD2; CDR3: CASSLSWAGDNEQFF; DNA: TGTGCCAGCAGTTTATCTTGGGCGGGGGACAATGAGCAGTTCTTC
length: 15; J: TRBJ1-3; size: -; V: TRBV5-4; D: -; CDR3: CASSLGRGSGNTIYF; DNA: TGTGCCAGCAGCTTGGGGAGGGGCTCTGGAAACACCATATATTTT
length: 14; J: TRBJ1-1; size: -; V: TRBV10-3; D: -; CDR3: CAISVDSSNTEAFF; DNA: TGTGCCATCAGTGTGGACAGCTCGAACACTGAAGCTTTCTTT
length: 12; J: TRBJ2-5; size: -; V: TRBV7-6; D: -; CDR3: CASSLHQETQYF; DNA: TGTGCCAGCAGCCTGCACCAAGAGACCCAGTACTTC
length: 15; J: TRBJ1-1; size: -; V: TRBV18; D: TRBD1; CDR3: CASSPTGTGENEAFF; DNA: TGTGCCAGCTCACCAACCGGGACAGGGGAAAATGAAGCTTTCTTT
length: 16; J: TRBJ2-2; size: -; V: TRBV2; D: -; CDR3: CASRRGAGVRTGELFF; DNA: TGTGCCAGCAGAAGGGGGGCGGGGGTACGCACCGGGGAGCTGTTTTTT
length: 15; J: TRBJ1-1; size: -; V: TRBV6-5; D: -; CDR3: CASSPGTPTTAEAFF; DNA: TGTGCCAGCAGTCCAGGGACCCCGACGACTGCTGAAGCTTTCTTT
length: 13; J: TRBJ2-7; size: -; V: TRBV25-1; D: -; CDR3: CASSEGWGHEQYF; DNA: TGTGCCAGCAGTGAAGGTTGGGGACACGAGCAGTACTTC
length: 15; J: TRBJ1-5; size: once; V: TRBV19; D: -; CDR3: CASSLDSHSNQPQHF; DNA: TGTGCCAGTAGTCTTGACAGCCATAGCAATCAGCCCCAGCATTTT
length: 16; J: TRBJ1-1; size: -; V: TRBV5-4; D: TRBD1; CDR3: CASSSSKTGGNTEAFF; DNA: TGTGCCAGCAGCTCATCCAAGACAGGGGGGAACACTGAAGCTTTCTTT
length: 14; J: TRBJ1-1; size: few; V: TRBV19; D: TRBD1; CDR3: CASSTTGTNTEAFF; DNA: TGTGCCAGTAGTACGACAGGGACGAACACTGAAGCTTTCTTT
length: 15; J: TRBJ1-6; size: -; V: TRBV13; D: TRBD1; CDR3: CASSLRDSRDSPLHF; DNA: TGTGCCAGCAGCTTAAGGGACAGCCGTGATTCACCCCTCCACTTT
length: 11; J: TRBJ1-2; size: -; V: TRBV6-5; D: -; CDR3: CATMRGNGYTF; DNA: TGTGCCACAATGAGGGGGAATGGCTACACCTTC
length: 16; J: TRBJ1-1; size: -; V: TRBV2; D: -; CDR3: CASQPAGGIKNTEAFF; DNA: TGTGCCAGCCAGCCGGCGGGGGGGATTAAGAACACTGAAGCTTTCTTT
length: 14; J: TRBJ1-4; size: -; V: TRBV19; D: TRBD1; CDR3: CASRPDPQGGKLFF; DNA: TGTGCCAGTAGGCCAGACCCACAGGGGGGAAAACTGTTTTTT
length: 15; J: TRBJ2-7; size: -; V: TRBV6-1; D: -; CDR3: CASSVQGSRSYEQYF; DNA: TGTGCCAGCAGTGTACAGGGCTCTCGGTCCTACGAGCAGTACTTC